This T cell receptor delta chain was captured in a study of Vδ1+ human thymocytes (dated by TCRdb to 2016 to 2019). Concerning the study at large: As a data resource, the study described the mRNA-level TRG and TRD CDR3 repertoires of highly purified Vdelta1+ thymocytes obtained from young children. Earlier work had validated the multiplex-based CDR3 amplicon strategy against 5'RACE-based methods for generating CDR3 amplicons.

The CDR3, from cysteine to phenylalanine, totals 20 residues. The sequence is cut down to CDR3 DNA, 60 bases in frame from base 1. Ends trimmed: V by 0 bases, J by 0 bases; bases unmatched to a gene: 18. Sequences NSMFDY (CDR1) and ISSIKDK (CDR2) are obtained from the germline V gene. Thymic samples were depleted of alphabeta T cells, then CD3+ TCRVdelta1+ TCRVdelta2- thymocytes were FACS-sorted. The purity of the sorted Vdelta1+ thymocytes fell between about 98% and 99.6%. Thymic specimens were obtained from fewer than ten paediatric patients, aged from 5 days to 15 months, who were undergoing corrective cardiac surgery. After the thymic tissue was dispersed, mononuclear cells were isolated using a Histopaque-1077 density gradient. Staining used anti-TCRVdelta1 clone TS8.2, anti-TCRVdelta2 clone B6, anti-CD3 clone HIT3a and anti-TCRalphabeta clone IP26 antibodies. A few counts support this clone. Its antigen is currently not known. Per-base quality was not reported, and no clone a single base away is much larger than it. The sample carries other DNA sequences with the same CDR3.

RNA extraction was carried out with the RNeasy mini kit, and reverse transcription was then done using Superscript III. Multiplex PCR was used to generate CDR3 amplicons, with pooled V-gene forward primers and a constant-region reverse primer carrying Illumina adaptor overhangs. After gel purification, amplicons were indexed with Nextera index primers over approximately 8 extra PCR cycles and were then purified with AMPure XP beads. The libraries were sequenced on an Illumina MiSeq using paired-end 250 bp reads, dual indexing and an approximately 20% PhiX spike-in. Under the source paper's analysis protocol: FastQC was used to quality check the reads, while ea-utils fastq-join merged the TRG read pairs. Annotation of sequences was performed with IMGT/HighV-QUEST, only productive sequences with unambiguous V-gene assignment were retained, and clonotypes were defined by identical CDR3 sequence. VDJtools 1.1.1, tcR 2.2.3, Treemap and vegan Shannon diversity in R 3.4.4 were used for downstream analysis. Clone calls in TCRdb were regenerated from the public reads with CATT, after which identical DNA sequences shared one row. The V and J calls and clone size are TCRdb's, not the authors'. This sample holds 45,000 to 75,000 delta-chain clones; around 16% were observed only once. Jointly, the top ten make up approximately 0.4% of the sample.

The paper's findings and limits, for the study overall: Donors shared many TRG clonotypes (up to roughly 6.9x10^3), but TRD repertoires were essentially private, with at most 130 shared. In contrast to oligoclonal peripheral blood repertoires, thymic TRG and TRD repertoires appeared to be highly polyclonal with Gaussian CDR3 length distributions. Because no clustering by age or sex was seen, donors were not stratified by age or sex in the analyses. Around 22% of thymic TRD sequences were found to be Vdelta2 (and few were Vdelta3) despite high sort purity, in contrast to peripheral blood Vdelta1+ controls. The use of highly purified populations and single-cell validation was advised by the authors, since misinterpretation of bulk repertoire data could be caused by unexpected Vdelta2 sequences.

The origin of this receptor is a girl in the first two years of life who had congenital heart surgery. Sequenced input: Vdelta1+ gamma-delta thymocytes from the thymus. Reading the label with the study, this specimen's cell subset or site is: FACS-sorted CD3+ TCRalphabeta- TCRVdelta1+ TCRVdelta2- thymocytes. The receptor chain draws on TRAV29/DV5 and TRDJ1; 9 central nucleotides agree with TRDD3. In nucleotide form, the sequence is TGTGCAGCAAGCGCCTCAGTACTGGGGGACTCATTACTGTACACCGATAAACTCATCTTT. It codes for CAASASVLGDSLLYTDKLIF.